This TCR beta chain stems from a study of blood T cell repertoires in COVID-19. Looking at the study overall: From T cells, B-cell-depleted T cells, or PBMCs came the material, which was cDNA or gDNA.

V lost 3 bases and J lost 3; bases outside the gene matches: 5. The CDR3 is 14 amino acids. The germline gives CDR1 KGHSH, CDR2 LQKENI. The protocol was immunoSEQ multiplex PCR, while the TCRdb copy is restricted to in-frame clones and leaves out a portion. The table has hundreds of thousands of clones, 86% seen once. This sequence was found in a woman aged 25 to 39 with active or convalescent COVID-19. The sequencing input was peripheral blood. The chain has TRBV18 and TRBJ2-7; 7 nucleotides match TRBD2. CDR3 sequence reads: CASSPAAGDYEQYF. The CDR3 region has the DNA TGTGCCAGCTCACCCGCGGCGGGAGACTACGAGCAGTACTTC.